One and the same sample provided the 27 T cell receptor beta chains below, sequenced in a study of blood T cell repertoires in COVID-19. Libraries were prepared by immunoSEQ multiplex PCR; TCRdb keeps only in-frame clonotypes and omits some of them. The profile covers over 200,000 clones, with nearly 90% appearing a single time and less than 15% taken by the ten largest. The source material was PBMCs or T cells enriched from blood (not recorded which). These receptors were collected from a man between 25 and 39 years old who had been exposed to COVID-19.

This clone appeared a few times. The CDR3 loop reads CASSEASGGEQYF. The DNA of the CDR3 is TGTGCCAGCAGTGAAGCTAGCGGAGGCGAGCAGTACTTC. This chain joins TRBV2 and TRBJ2-7; D may be TRBD2 (6 bases). Germline V lookup: CDR1 SNHLY, CDR2 FYNNEI. This CDR3 is 13 amino acids long. The V end was cut by 0 bases, the J end by 6 bases, with 9 bases between.

The chain couples TRBV5-4 to TRBJ2-7, with 9 positions matching TRBD1. Germline loops: CDR1 SGHNT, CDR2 YYREEE (reference sequence). V lost 4 bases, J lost 4 bases, and 9 bases stayed unmatched. The CDR3 is 15 residues long. The CDR3 nucleotides read TGTGCCAGCAGCCAGGCGGGACAGGGAAAGTACGAGCAGTACTTC. It is translated as CASSQAGQGKYEQYF.

The rearrangement joins TRBV5-4 to TRBJ1-6; TRBD1 matches at 8 bases. With V trimmed by 3 bases and J by 7 bases, 12 bases remained unmatched. CDR3 length: 17 amino acids. Germline CDR1 reads SGHNT; CDR2 reads YYREEE (reference sequence). The CDR3 DNA reads TGTGCCAGCAGCTACGACAGGGGTGGCCAAAGAAATTCACCCCTCCACTTT. Encoded protein: CASSYDRGGQRNSPLHF.

This chain connects TRBV10-1 to TRBJ2-4; D ambiguous. The CDR3 spans 13 residues. V dropped 0 bases and J dropped 9 bases, with 9 bases sitting between them. CDR1 and CDR2 from the germline V gene are WNHNN and SYGVQD (reference sequence). The CDR3 sequence is CASSESGRGIQYF. CDR3 nucleotides: TGCGCCAGCAGTGAGTCAGGTAGAGGCATTCAGTACTTC.

The CDR3 DNA reads as TGTGCCAGCAGCAGTGGGACAGGGACAAGAGCCTACGAGCAGTACTTC. Residues: CASSSGTGTRAYEQYF. The chain combines TRBV5-6 with TRBJ2-7; 9 nucleotides match TRBD1. The germline V gene has CDR1 SGHDT and CDR2 YYEEEE. V lost 4 bases and J lost 2; bases outside the gene matches: 10. The CDR3 runs to 16 residues.

This sequence joins TRBV6-5 and TRBJ2-5; TRBD1 is a possible D gene (5 bases). V was shortened by 2 bases and J by 5 bases, with 15 bases between the two germline ends. Germline V gene lookup returns CDR1 MNHEY and CDR2 SVGAGI. The CDR3 extends over 15 amino acids. The CDR3 protein is CASSYGGHPGETQYF. The DNA of the CDR3 is TGTGCCAGCAGTTACGGCGGACACCCTGGGGAGACCCAGTACTTC.

The CDR3 region is CASSYDRILGKNIQYF. In DNA, the CDR3 is TGTGCCAGCAGCTACGACAGGATTTTGGGCAAAAACATTCAGTACTTC. The chain links TRBV7-2 to TRBJ2-4; the D gene is possibly TRBD1 (6 bases). Trimming removed 4 bases at V and 3 bases at J, with 16 bases between. Germline V gives CDR1 SGHTA, CDR2 FQGNSA. This CDR3 is built from 16 residues.

V is TRBV14 and J is TRBJ2-3; 8 bases match TRBD2. The CDR3 runs 16 residues. The V gene end was trimmed by 1 base and the J gene end by 1 base; junction bases not matched to a gene: 4. Germline loops: CDR1 SGHDN, CDR2 FVKESK. The CDR3 region is CASSQGFGGGTDTQYF. The CDR3 DNA reads TGTGCCAGCAGCCAAGGGTTCGGGGGGGGCACAGATACGCAGTATTTT.

The chain combines TRBV29-1 with TRBJ1-1; perhaps TRBD1 as D (6 bases). Trimming took 6 bases from V and 5 from J, leaving 16 bases between them. This CDR3 region has 13 residues. Germline V gene data show CDR1 as SQVTM and CDR2 as ANQGSEA. CDR3 protein: CSVGVGGGTEAFF. DNA for the CDR3: TGCAGCGTGGGGGTAGGGGGAGGGACTGAAGCTTTCTTT.

J is TRBJ2-3 and V is TRBV12-5; TRBD2 is a possible D gene (6 bases). This CDR3 region has 14 residues. Looked up from germline, CDR1 is LGHNT and CDR2 is FRNRAP. V was clipped by 4 bases and J by 1 base, with 9 bases between them. The CDR3 here is CASGYPGGTDTQYF. In DNA, the CDR3 is TGTGCTAGTGGTTACCCGGGGGGCACAGATACGCAGTATTTT.

The CDR3 sequence: CASSPSRWDNSPLHF. CDR3 bases: TGTGCCAGCTCACCATCCAGGTGGGATAATTCACCCCTCCACTTT. V usage is TRBV18 and J usage is TRBJ1-6; D not certain. Germline V CDR1 and CDR2: KGHSH, LQKENI. The V gene lost 2 bases and the J gene lost 5 bases, with 10 bases spanning the gap. The CDR3 is 15 residues long.

The rearrangement joins TRBV2 to TRBJ2-4; a possible D gene is TRBD2 (7 bases). Trimming pared 4 bases from V and 0 bases from J, leaving 13 bases between. This CDR3 is 16 amino acids long. CDR1 SNHLY and CDR2 FYNNEI come from the germline V gene. CDR3 amino acids: CASSVGGRKAKNIQYF. As DNA, the CDR3 is TGTGCCAGCAGTGTGGGGGGGCGCAAAGCCAAAAACATTCAGTACTTC.

The chain links TRBV11-2 to TRBJ2-7, with 11 bases lining up with TRBD2. J was trimmed by 6 bases and V by 5 bases; bases with no gene match: 9. Germline V lookup: CDR1 SGHAT, CDR2 FQNNGV. The CDR3 sequence is 15 residues long. CDR3 amino acids: CASSVSGGAGVEQYF. CDR3 DNA: TGTGCCAGCAGCGTTAGCGGGGGGGCCGGGGTCGAGCAGTACTTC.

This rearrangement joins TRBV30 to TRBJ2-3; 7 bases agree with TRBD1. Germline assignment: CDR1 GTSNPN and CDR2 SVGIG (reference sequence). CDR3 length: 14 amino acids. V lost 4 bases and J lost 0; bases outside the gene matches: 4. CDR3 coding DNA: TGTGCCTGGAAACAGGGGTTGAGCACAGATACGCAGTATTTT. Translated: CAWKQGLSTDTQYF.

The chain links TRBV30 to TRBJ2-2; 9 bases map to TRBD1. CDR3 length: 14 amino acids. CDR1 and CDR2 (germline): GTSNPN, SVGIG (reference sequence). V lost 8 bases and J lost 1; bases outside the gene matches: 5. The CDR3 DNA reads TGTGCCAGTCCGGGACAGGGGAACACCGGGGAGCTGTTTTTT. Translating it yields CASPGQGNTGELFF.

This chain connects TRBV12-3 or TRBV12-4 to TRBJ2-7; D is undetermined. V was cut by 6 bases and J by 5 bases, with 11 bases left in between. This CDR3 region has 12 residues. DNA for the CDR3: TGTGCCAGCAGCGAACAAAGCGACGAGCAGTACTTC. It is translated as CASSEQSDEQYF.

The genes are TRBV19 and TRBJ2-1; TRBD1 aligns across 7 bases. The V gene end was trimmed by 6 bases and the J gene end by 7 bases; junction bases not matched to a gene: 9. The CDR3 has 14 residues. Germline CDR1 and CDR2: LNHDA and SQIVND (reference sequence). The CDR3 protein is CASSPGTEYNEQFF. CDR3 DNA: TGTGCCAGTAGCCCCGGGACAGAATATAATGAGCAGTTCTTC.

The V gene is TRBV11-2, the J gene TRBJ2-5, with D perhaps TRBD2 (5 bases). This CDR3 has 15 residues. CDR1 and CDR2 (germline): SGHAT, FQNNGV. V dropped 5 bases and J dropped 1 base, with 14 bases sitting between them. The CDR3, as DNA: TGTGCCAGCAGCGGCGAGATCCGGGGCCAAGAGACCCAGTACTTC. It codes for CASSGEIRGQETQYF.

The genes are TRBV2 and TRBJ1-2; tentative D call: TRBD1 (6 bases). This CDR3 has 13 residues. The V and J ends lost 5 bases and 5 bases respectively, with 12 bases between them. Germline-derived CDR1 and CDR2 are SNHLY and FYNNEI. The CDR3 nucleotides are TGTGCCAGCAGTTTCCTTAGGGGGTATGGCTACACCTTC. It yields the protein CASSFLRGYGYTF.

The V and J genes are TRBV6-5 and TRBJ2-3, with D possibly TRBD2 on 6 matching bases. Germline V gene sequence: CDR1 MNHEY, CDR2 SVGAGI. This CDR3 region has 15 residues. Trimming removed 5 bases at V and 3 bases at J, with 15 bases between. CDR3 amino acids: CASSNRDWRTDTQYF. The CDR3 DNA sequence: TGTGCCAGCAGTAACCGGGACTGGAGGACAGATACGCAGTATTTT.

This clone was counted a few times. Written as DNA, the CDR3 is TGTGCCAGCAGCCAAGCCCCCGCGGGGGCCAAGACAGATACGCAGTATTTT. This gives the protein CASSQAPAGAKTDTQYF. The chain couples TRBV4-2 to TRBJ2-3; D is perhaps TRBD2 (7 bases). The CDR3 is made up of 17 amino acids. CDR1 is LGHNA, CDR2 YNFKEQ, per germline. Trimming took 1 base from V and 3 from J, leaving 17 bases between them.

The rearrangement links TRBV5-1 to TRBJ2-2, with 8 bases fitting TRBD1. The length of the CDR3 is 16 residues. Germline trimming cut 4 bases from V and 4 bases from J; bases unmatched to any gene: 9. The germline CDR1 and CDR2 sequences are SGHRS and YFSETQ. The CDR3 loop is CASSRLDRGFTGELFF. The CDR3 nucleotides are TGCGCCAGCAGCCGCCTTGACAGGGGATTCACCGGGGAGCTGTTTTTT.

The rearrangement uses TRBV30 and TRBJ2-6; D is unresolved. Deletions cut 4 bases from V and 2 bases from J, with 6 bases between. The CDR3 consists of 13 residues. Per the germline V gene, CDR1 is GTSNPN and CDR2 is SVGIG (reference sequence). The CDR3: CAWTVTGANVLTF. The CDR3 DNA follows: TGTGCCTGGACGGTAACTGGGGCCAACGTCCTGACTTTC.

V gene TRBV5-4 combines with J gene TRBJ1-1; D perhaps matches TRBD1 (6 bases). The germline CDR1 and CDR2 sequences are SGHNT and YYREEE (reference sequence). The CDR3 has 20 residues. Between the trimmed V and J ends, which lost 3 bases and 5 bases, there was a span of 32 bases. The CDR3 region has the DNA TGTGCCAGCAGCTCGTATTCCTTGTCCGGGACACACTTGGGGGTGACTGAAGCTTTCTTT. It specifies CASSSYSLSGTHLGVTEAFF. Full variable domain (outside the CDR3, taken from reference TRBV5-4 and TRBJ1-1): ETGVTQSPTHLIKTRGQQVTLRCSSQSGHNTVSWYQQALGQGPQFIFQYYREEENGRGNFPPRFSGLQFPNYSSELNVNALELDDSALYLCASSSYSLSGTHLGVTEAFFGQGTRLTVV.

This clone appeared a few times. CDR3: CAWSTNQAFEKLFF. The CDR3 coding sequence is TGTGCCTGGAGTACAAACCAGGCTTTTGAAAAACTGTTTTTT. V is TRBV30 and J is TRBJ1-4; D remains ambiguous. The length of the CDR3 is 14 residues. Germline CDR1 and CDR2: GTSNPN and SVGIG (reference sequence). The germline V and J ends were trimmed by 2 bases and 7 bases, with 14 bases remaining between them.

The gene calls are TRBV7-6 and TRBJ2-1, with D possibly TRBD2 on 6 matching bases. V lost 0 bases, J lost 9 bases, and 18 bases lay in between. This CDR3 is 16 amino acids long. The germline V gene encodes CDR1 SGHVS and CDR2 FNYEAQ. The CDR3 DNA sequence: TGTGCCAGCAGCTTAGCGGTCTCGGGGCTGGGGGGTGAGCAGTTCTTC. Encoded protein: CASSLAVSGLGGEQFF.

The chain carries TRBV18 and TRBJ1-4; D is ambiguous. V shed 3 bases and J shed 4 bases, with 9 bases lying between them. This CDR3 has 14 amino acids. The V gene's germline CDR1 is KGHSH and CDR2 LQKENI. CDR3 sequence reads: CASSPNRGNEKLFF. The CDR3 DNA is TGTGCCAGCTCACCGAATCGGGGTAATGAAAAACTGTTTTTT.